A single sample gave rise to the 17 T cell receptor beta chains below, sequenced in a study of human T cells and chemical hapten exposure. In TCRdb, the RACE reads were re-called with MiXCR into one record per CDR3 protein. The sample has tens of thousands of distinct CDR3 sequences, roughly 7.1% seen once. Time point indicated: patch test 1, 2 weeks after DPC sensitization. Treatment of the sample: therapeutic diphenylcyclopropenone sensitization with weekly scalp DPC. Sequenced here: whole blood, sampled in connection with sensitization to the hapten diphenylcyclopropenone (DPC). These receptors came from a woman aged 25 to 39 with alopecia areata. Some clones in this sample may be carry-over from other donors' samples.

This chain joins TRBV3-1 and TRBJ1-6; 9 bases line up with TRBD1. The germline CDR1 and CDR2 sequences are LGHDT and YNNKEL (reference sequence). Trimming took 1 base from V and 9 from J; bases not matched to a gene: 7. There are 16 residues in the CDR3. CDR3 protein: CASSQGWDRAASPLHF. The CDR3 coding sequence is TGTGCCAGCAGCCAAGGATGGGACAGGGCCGCTTCACCCCTCCACTTT.

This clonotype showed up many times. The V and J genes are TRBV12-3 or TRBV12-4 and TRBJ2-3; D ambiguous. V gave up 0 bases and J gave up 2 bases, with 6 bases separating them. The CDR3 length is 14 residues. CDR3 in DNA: TGTGCCAGCAGTTTAGCGGGCCCCACAGATACGCAGTATTTT. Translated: CASSLAGPTDTQYF.

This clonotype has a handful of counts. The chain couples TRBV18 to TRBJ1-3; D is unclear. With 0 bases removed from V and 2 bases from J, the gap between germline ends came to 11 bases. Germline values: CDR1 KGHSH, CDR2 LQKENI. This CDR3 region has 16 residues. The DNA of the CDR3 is TGTGCCAGCTCACCACCGGCAAGGGTCCCTGGAAACACCATATATTTT. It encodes CASSPPARVPGNTIYF.

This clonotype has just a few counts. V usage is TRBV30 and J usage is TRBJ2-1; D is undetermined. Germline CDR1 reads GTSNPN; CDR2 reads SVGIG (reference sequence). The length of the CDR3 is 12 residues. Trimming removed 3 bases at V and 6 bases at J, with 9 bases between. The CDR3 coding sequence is TGTGCCTGGAGGGGGTCTGGCAATGAGCAGTTCTTC. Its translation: CAWRGSGNEQFF. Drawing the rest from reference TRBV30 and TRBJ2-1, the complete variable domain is SQTIHQWPATLVQPVGSPLSLECTVEGTSNPNLYWYRQAAGRGLQLLFYSVGIGQISSEVPQNLSASRPQDRQFILSSKKLLLSDSGFYLCAWRGSGNEQFFGPGTRLTVL.

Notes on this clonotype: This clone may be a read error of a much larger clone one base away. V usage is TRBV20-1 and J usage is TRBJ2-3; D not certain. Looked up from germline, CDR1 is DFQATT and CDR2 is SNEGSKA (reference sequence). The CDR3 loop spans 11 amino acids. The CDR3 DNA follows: TGCAATGCTAGAGAGACAGATACGCAGTATTTT. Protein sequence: CNARETDTQYF.

The CDR3 DNA reads TGTGCCAGCAGCCCAGGGGACAGGGCTACTAATGAAAAACTGTTTTTT. It yields the protein CASSPGDRATNEKLFF. V is TRBV3-1 and J is TRBJ1-4, with 9 bases identical to TRBD1. This CDR3 has 16 residues. The germline gives CDR1 LGHDT, CDR2 YNNKEL (reference sequence). Trimming at V came to 4 bases and at J to 2 bases, leaving 5 bases not matched to a gene. The whole variable domain, filled in from reference TRBV3-1 and TRBJ1-4, reads DTAVSQTPKYLVTQMGNDKSIKCEQNLGHDTMYWYKQDSKKFLKIMFSYNNKELIINETVPNRFSPKSPDKAHLNLHINSLELGDSAVYFCASSPGDRATNEKLFFGSGTQLSVL.

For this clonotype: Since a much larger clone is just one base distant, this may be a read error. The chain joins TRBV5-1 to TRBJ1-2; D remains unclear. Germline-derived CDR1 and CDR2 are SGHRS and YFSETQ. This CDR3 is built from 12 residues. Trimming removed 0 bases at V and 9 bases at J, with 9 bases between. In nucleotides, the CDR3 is TGCGCCAGCAGCTTGGACCTCAATAGCTACACCTTC. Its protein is CASSLDLNSYTF.

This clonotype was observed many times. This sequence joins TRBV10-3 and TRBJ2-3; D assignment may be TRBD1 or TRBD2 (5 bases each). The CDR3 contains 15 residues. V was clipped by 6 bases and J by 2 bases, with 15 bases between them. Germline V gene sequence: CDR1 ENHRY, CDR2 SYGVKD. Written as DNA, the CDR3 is TGTGCCATCAGAGTTACGGGGACGAACACAGATACGCAGTATTTT. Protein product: CAIRVTGTNTDTQYF.

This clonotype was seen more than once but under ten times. The CDR3 DNA follows: TGTGCCAGCAGGGAGGCCGGACAGGGCTCCTACGAGCAGTACTTC. Translating gives CASREAGQGSYEQYF. The chain has TRBV2 and TRBJ2-7; 8 bases match TRBD1. The CDR3 runs to 15 residues. Germline CDR1 reads SNHLY; CDR2 reads FYNNEI. V was clipped by 6 bases and J by 0 bases; unmatched bases: 7.

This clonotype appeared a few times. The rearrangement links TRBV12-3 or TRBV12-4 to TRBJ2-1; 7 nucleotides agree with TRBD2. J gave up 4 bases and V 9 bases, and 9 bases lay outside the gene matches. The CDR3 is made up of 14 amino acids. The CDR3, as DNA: TGTGCCAGTAGAGGATATAGCGGGTACAATGAGCAGTTCTTC. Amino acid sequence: CASRGYSGYNEQFF.

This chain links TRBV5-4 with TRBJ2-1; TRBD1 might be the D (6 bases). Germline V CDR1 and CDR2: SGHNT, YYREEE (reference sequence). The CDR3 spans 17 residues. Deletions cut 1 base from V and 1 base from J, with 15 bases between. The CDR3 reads CASSLPLLGASYNEQFF. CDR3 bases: TGTGCCAGCAGCTTGCCTCTGTTGGGGGCGTCCTACAATGAGCAGTTCTTC.

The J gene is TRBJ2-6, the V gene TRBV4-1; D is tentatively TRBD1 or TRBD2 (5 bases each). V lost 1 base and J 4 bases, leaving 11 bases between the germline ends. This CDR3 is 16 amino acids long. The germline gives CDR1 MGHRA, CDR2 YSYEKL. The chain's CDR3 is CASSQAFGTGANVLTF. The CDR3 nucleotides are TGCGCCAGCAGCCAAGCGTTTGGGACCGGGGCCAACGTCCTGACTTTC.

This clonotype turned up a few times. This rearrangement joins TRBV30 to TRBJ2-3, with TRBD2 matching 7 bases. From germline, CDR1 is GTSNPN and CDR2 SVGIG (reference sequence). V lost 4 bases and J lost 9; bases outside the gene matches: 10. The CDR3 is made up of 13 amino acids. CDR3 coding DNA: TGTGCCTGGATCGCTAGCGGCCGCAGCACGCAGTATTTT. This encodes CAWIASGRSTQYF.

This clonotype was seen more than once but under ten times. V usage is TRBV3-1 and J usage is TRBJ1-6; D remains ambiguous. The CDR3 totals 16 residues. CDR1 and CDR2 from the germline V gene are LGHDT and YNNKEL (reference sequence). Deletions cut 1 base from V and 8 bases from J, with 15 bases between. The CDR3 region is CASSQGSGTGYSPLHF. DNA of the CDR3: TGTGCCAGCAGCCAAGGATCTGGCACGGGCTATTCACCCCTCCACTTT.

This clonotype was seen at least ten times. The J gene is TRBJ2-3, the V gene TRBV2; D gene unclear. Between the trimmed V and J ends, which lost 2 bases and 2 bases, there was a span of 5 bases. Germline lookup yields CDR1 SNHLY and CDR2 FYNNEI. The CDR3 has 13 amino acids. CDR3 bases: TGTGCCAGCAGTGAACACAACACAGATACGCAGTATTTT. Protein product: CASSEHNTDTQYF.

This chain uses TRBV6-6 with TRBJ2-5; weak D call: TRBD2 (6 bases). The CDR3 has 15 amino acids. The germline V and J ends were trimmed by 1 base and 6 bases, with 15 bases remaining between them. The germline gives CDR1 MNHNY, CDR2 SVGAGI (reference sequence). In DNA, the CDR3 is TGTGCCAGCAGTTACTTAGAAACTAGCCCCAAGACCCAGTACTTC. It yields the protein CASSYLETSPKTQYF.

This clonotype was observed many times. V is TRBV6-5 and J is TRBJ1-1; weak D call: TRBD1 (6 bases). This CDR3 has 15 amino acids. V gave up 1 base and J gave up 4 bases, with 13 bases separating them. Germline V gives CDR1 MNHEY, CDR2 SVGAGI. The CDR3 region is CASSYLSKGGTEAFF. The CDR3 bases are TGTGCCAGCAGTTACTTGTCTAAGGGGGGCACTGAAGCTTTCTTT.